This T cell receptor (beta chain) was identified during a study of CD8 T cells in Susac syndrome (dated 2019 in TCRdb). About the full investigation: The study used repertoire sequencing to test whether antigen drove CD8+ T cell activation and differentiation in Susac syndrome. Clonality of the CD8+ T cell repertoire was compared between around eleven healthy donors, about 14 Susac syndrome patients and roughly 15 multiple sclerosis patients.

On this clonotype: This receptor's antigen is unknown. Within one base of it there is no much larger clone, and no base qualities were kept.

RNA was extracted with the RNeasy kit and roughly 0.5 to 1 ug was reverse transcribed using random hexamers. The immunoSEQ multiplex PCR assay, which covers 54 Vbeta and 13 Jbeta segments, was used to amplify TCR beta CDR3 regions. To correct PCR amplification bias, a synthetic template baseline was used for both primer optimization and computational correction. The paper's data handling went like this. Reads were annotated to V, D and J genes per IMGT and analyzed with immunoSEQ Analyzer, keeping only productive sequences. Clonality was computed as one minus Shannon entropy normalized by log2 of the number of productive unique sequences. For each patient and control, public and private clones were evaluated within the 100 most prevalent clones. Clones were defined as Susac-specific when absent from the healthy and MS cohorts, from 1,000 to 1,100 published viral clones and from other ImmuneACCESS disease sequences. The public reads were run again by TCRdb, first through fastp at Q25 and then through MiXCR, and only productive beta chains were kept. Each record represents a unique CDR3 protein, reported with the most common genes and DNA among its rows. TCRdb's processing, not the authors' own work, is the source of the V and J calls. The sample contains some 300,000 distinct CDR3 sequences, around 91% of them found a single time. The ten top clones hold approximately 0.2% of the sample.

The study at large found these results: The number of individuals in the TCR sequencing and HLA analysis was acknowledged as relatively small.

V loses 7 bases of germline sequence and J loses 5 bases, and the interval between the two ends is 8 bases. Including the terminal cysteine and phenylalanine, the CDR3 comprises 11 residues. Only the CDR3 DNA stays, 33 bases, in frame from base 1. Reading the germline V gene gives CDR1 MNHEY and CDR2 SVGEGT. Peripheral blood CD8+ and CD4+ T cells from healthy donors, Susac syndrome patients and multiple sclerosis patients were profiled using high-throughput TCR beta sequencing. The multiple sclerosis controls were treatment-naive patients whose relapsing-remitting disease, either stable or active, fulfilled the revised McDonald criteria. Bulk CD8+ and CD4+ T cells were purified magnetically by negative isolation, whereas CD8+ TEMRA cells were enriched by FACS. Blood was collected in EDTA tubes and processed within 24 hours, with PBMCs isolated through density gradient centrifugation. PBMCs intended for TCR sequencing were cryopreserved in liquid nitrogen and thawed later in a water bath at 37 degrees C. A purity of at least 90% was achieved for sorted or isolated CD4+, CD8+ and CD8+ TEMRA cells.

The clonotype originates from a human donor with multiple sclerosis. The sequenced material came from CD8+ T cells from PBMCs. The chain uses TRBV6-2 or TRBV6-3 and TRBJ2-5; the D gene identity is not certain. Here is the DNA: TGTGCCAGCACTTGGAGCGAGACCCAGTACTTC. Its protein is CASTWSETQYF.